This is a list of T cell receptor beta chains from one sample in a study of T cells in Graves' hyperthyroidism and ophthalmopathy. Each CDR3 protein is one row after TCRdb ran MiXCR on the multiplex PCR reads. The sample carries around 440,000 distinct CDR3 sequences, more than 15% recorded once. Sequenced input: blood. The receptors were gathered from a woman under 30 with Graves' hyperthyroidism. CDR3s include the opening cysteine and the closing phenylalanine or tryptophan. D genes are given only for firm matches. Some rows mark clone size as missing; the rest say once, few, many or name a class of expanded clone.

J gene,V gene,D gene,clone size,CDR3 DNA,CDR3 protein
TRBJ1-4,TRBV12-3/TRBV12-4,TRBD1,.,TGTGCCAGCAGTCGGACAGGCTACCCCCCCGGGGGTAATGAAAAACTGTTTTTT,CASSRTGYPPGGNEKLFF
TRBJ2-3,TRBV5-1,.,many,TGCGCCAGCAGCTTGGTTGGCGACCGCACAGATACGCAGTATTTT,CASSLVGDRTDTQYF
TRBJ1-2,TRBV12-3/TRBV12-4,.,many,TGTGCCAGCAGTCATTCCGGGACAACATATGGCTACACCTTC,CASSHSGTTYGYTF
TRBJ1-2,TRBV6-1,.,.,TGTGCCAGCAGTGTGGGACGGCTCTATGGCTACACCTTC,CASSVGRLYGYTF
TRBJ2-7,TRBV29-1,.,many,TGCAGCGTTGAAACGGGCAGGGTTAACGAGCAGTACTTC,CSVETGRVNEQYF
TRBJ1-1,TRBV12-3/TRBV12-4,.,many,TGTGCCAGCAGTTCGCCAGTGGGGGGGGGTCGAGGGGCTGAAGCTTTCTTT,CASSSPVGGGRGAEAFF
TRBJ1-6,TRBV6-1,.,many,TGTGCCAGCAGAGACCTACTGGCCGGGACAAGAGATAATTCACCCCTCCACTTT,CASRDLLAGTRDNSPLHF
TRBJ2-2,TRBV3-1,TRBD2,.,TGTGCCAGCAGCCAAGGACTAGCGGGAGGCTCCGGGGAGCTGTTTTTT,CASSQGLAGGSGELFF
TRBJ2-7,TRBV18,.,many,TGTGCCAGCTCCTCAGGAGGCTTGCCATACGAGCAGTACTTC,CASSSGGLPYEQYF
TRBJ1-2,TRBV28,.,.,TGTGCCAGCAGTTTTTCACCCGAGGAGGACTATGGCTACACCTTC,CASSFSPEEDYGYTF
TRBJ2-1,TRBV10-3,.,few,TGTGCCACCCAGGGGTCCTACAATGAGCAGTTCTTC,CATQGSYNEQFF
TRBJ1-6,TRBV10-3,.,many,TGTGCCATCAGTGAGGGACAGCTTAATTCACCCCTCCACTTT,CAISEGQLNSPLHF
TRBJ1-5,TRBV10-3,.,few,TGTGCCATCAGTGAGTCCCCCGGTAGGGAGGGCCAGCCCCAGCATTTT,CAISESPGREGQPQHF
TRBJ2-7,TRBV29-1,.,many,TGCAGCGTTGAAGATGCGCAGGGTGTATCCTACGAGCAGTACTTC,CSVEDAQGVSYEQYF
TRBJ2-1,TRBV10-3,TRBD2,.,TGTGCCATAGGCAATAGGGTTGCGGGAGATGAGCAGTTCTTC,CAIGNRVAGDEQFF
TRBJ1-6,TRBV13,TRBD1,many,TGTGCCAGCAGCCCGGACAGGGGACTCTCACCCCTCCACTTT,CASSPDRGLSPLHF
TRBJ2-7,TRBV20-1,.,.,TGCAGTGCTAGCAGGGCGGGGGCCTCCTACGAGCAGTACTTC,CSASRAGASYEQYF
TRBJ2-5,TRBV11-2,.,.,TGTGCCAGCAGCTTAAAAGACGGCGCGGCCCAGTACTTC,CASSLKDGAAQYF
TRBJ2-2,TRBV28,TRBD1,few,TGTGCCAGCAGTTTATTAAAGGGGGCGGGTCCCGGGGAGCTGTTTTTT,CASSLLKGAGPGELFF
TRBJ2-1,TRBV12-3/TRBV12-4,.,.,TGTGCCAGTGTCCAGGGAACCTACAATGAGCAGTTCTTC,CASVQGTYNEQFF
TRBJ2-3,TRBV20-1,TRBD2,.,TGCAGTGCTAGAAATAGCGGGGCAGATACGCAGTATTTT,CSARNSGADTQYF
TRBJ2-3,TRBV20-1,TRBD2,many,TGCAGTGCCCACCTCGGGAGGAGAACAGATACGCAGTATTTT,CSAHLGRRTDTQYF
TRBJ1-2,TRBV15,.,.,TGTGCCACCAGCCCTAGTTCAAACCCCTATGGCTACACCTTC,CATSPSSNPYGYTF
TRBJ1-6,TRBV15,.,many,TGTGCCACCAGCAGAGATCGTCCCGGGGCAACCTATAATTCACCCCTCCACTTT,CATSRDRPGATYNSPLHF
TRBJ1-2,TRBV27,.,.,TGTGCCGGCAGTTTATCGTCGGTTGAGGGCTACACCTTC,CAGSLSSVEGYTF
TRBJ2-1,TRBV24-1,.,medium-sized,TGTGCCACCAGTGATTTGCCTCGGGGCAGTCTGGCCAATGAGCAGTTCTTC,CATSDLPRGSLANEQFF
TRBJ1-5,TRBV5-1,TRBD1,many,TGCGCCAGCAGGCCCATGAGTCGGGGACAGAACAATCAGCCCCAGCATTTT,CASRPMSRGQNNQPQHF
TRBJ2-2,TRBV7-6,.,many,TGTGCCAGCAGCTCCAGTGGGGGGACAACCATTCCCGGGGAGCTGTTTTTT,CASSSSGGTTIPGELFF
TRBJ1-1,TRBV18,.,few,TGTGCCAGCTCACCCCCCCCGGGGGTGTACACTGAAGCTTTCTTT,CASSPPPGVYTEAFF
TRBJ1-2,TRBV12-3/TRBV12-4,.,many,TGTGCCAGCAGCGAGTGGGGCCGTGGCTACACCTTC,CASSEWGRGYTF
TRBJ1-3,TRBV12-3/TRBV12-4,.,few,TGTGCCAGCCCGTTAAACTTGACGGACTCTGGAAACACCATATATTTT,CASPLNLTDSGNTIYF
TRBJ1-2,TRBV29-1,.,.,TGCAGCGTTCGTCAGGGACTGAACTATGGCTACACCTTC,CSVRQGLNYGYTF
TRBJ2-7,TRBV7-9,.,many,TGTGCCAGCAGCTTTAACCAGGCAGTCTCCTACGAGCAGTACTTC,CASSFNQAVSYEQYF
TRBJ2-7,TRBV7-2,TRBD2,many,TGTGCCAGCAAACCTCTAGCGGGAGTATTGCAAGAGCAGTACTTC,CASKPLAGVLQEQYF
TRBJ2-1,TRBV7-3,.,many,TGTGCCAGCAGCGGGTCCCAAGGAAGGGACTACAATGAGCAGTTCTTC,CASSGSQGRDYNEQFF
TRBJ1-1,TRBV7-9,.,.,TGTGCCAGCAGCCCACATAGCTTTGGGTACGACACTGAAGCTTTCTTT,CASSPHSFGYDTEAFF
TRBJ2-5,TRBV7-2,.,.,TGTGCCAGCAGCGTAGGACCGTGGGAGACCCAGTACTTC,CASSVGPWETQYF
TRBJ2-1,TRBV11-2,.,many,TGTGCCAGCAGCTTAGAACCCTCTCGGAATGAGCAGTTCTTC,CASSLEPSRNEQFF
TRBJ2-2,TRBV5-1,TRBD2,once,TGCGCCAGCGGATCCGGACTAGCGGGGCGTGACAACACCGGGGAGCTGTTTTTT,CASGSGLAGRDNTGELFF
TRBJ2-1,TRBV3-1,.,many,TGTGCCAGCAGCCAAGGGGGATTCGGTGAGCAGTTCTTC,CASSQGGFGEQFF
TRBJ1-1,TRBV29-1,TRBD1,few,TGCAGCGTGAAGGACAGGGCCAACACTGAAGCTTTCTTT,CSVKDRANTEAFF
TRBJ1-1,TRBV27,TRBD1,many,TGTGCCAGCAGTTTAACCGACAGGGGCACTGAAGCTTTCTTT,CASSLTDRGTEAFF
TRBJ1-4,TRBV28,TRBD1,.,TGTGCCAGCGGAGGGACCAGGACAGGGGAGGAAAAACTGTTTTTT,CASGGTRTGEEKLFF
TRBJ1-3,TRBV13,TRBD1,few,TGTGCCAGCAGCTTAGGAAAACGGACAGGGGCTGGAAACACCATATATTTT,CASSLGKRTGAGNTIYF
TRBJ2-1,TRBV7-2,.,few,TGTGCCAGCAGCCCCGGGACTCAAAGAGAGCAGTTCTTC,CASSPGTQREQFF
TRBJ2-7,TRBV7-9,TRBD1,few,TGTGCCAGCAGCTTAGGGTTGCAGACAGGGGGGCCAATCCCGGCGCCCGAGCAGTACTTC,CASSLGLQTGGPIPAPEQYF
TRBJ2-1,TRBV14,.,many,TGTGCCAGCAGCCACCAGGGGAGTGAGCAGTTCTTC,CASSHQGSEQFF
TRBJ1-4,TRBV19,.,.,TGTGCCAGTAGTAAAGCGAGGGCGGCTAATGAAAAACTGTTTTTT,CASSKARAANEKLFF
TRBJ2-7,TRBV20-1,TRBD2,few,TGCAGTGCTAGACTCGATCCGGGACTAGCGGAGATTCCCTACGAGCAGTACTTC,CSARLDPGLAEIPYEQYF
TRBJ1-2,TRBV29-1,TRBD1,once,TGCGGCGTTGTGAAGGGGGCCTATGGCTACACCTTC,CGVVKGAYGYTF
TRBJ2-4,TRBV3-1,.,many,TGTGCCAGCAGCCAAGTCCCTCCACCCGGAAACATTCAGTACTTC,CASSQVPPPGNIQYF